The present T cell receptor beta chain was sequenced within a study of blood T cell repertoires in COVID-19. Turning to the study itself: PBMCs, B-cell-depleted T cells, or T cells were the source of the cDNA or gDNA that made up the material.

CDR1 and CDR2 (germline): MGHDK, SYGVNS. The CDR3 has 12 amino acids. The ends were cut back, 3 bases at V and 7 bases at J, with 9 bases in the middle. Original analysis: Counts of nucleated cells, estimated from reference gene primer amplification, were obtained. TCRdb keeps only in-frame clones here, not all; method: immunoSEQ multiplex PCR. That table gives V, J and clone size, and the DNA gave D and trimming. The data show 160,000 or so clones, around 87% seen once. Recruited during active infection, patients (from Seattle) were subsequently followed longitudinally. The source of this sequence is an older woman with COVID-19, enrolled during active disease. The chain uses TRBV25-1 and TRBJ1-1, with D hard to call. The sample was peripheral blood. The CDR3 nucleotides are TGTGCCAGCAGTGATCCCGGACTTGAAGCTTTCTTT. Translation gives CASSDPGLEAFF.